This TCR beta chain emerged from a study of regulatory T cells in long-lasting Graves disease. On this clonotype itself: What it recognizes is unknown.

The time point is: newly diagnosed GD, antithyroid drugs for less than 3 months. From RNA extracted from PBMCs, the TCR library was made. Construction of the TCR beta libraries employed iRepertoire HTBI primers in conjunction with Arm-PCR of CDR3 regions. MiXCR was run by TCRdb on the multiplex PCR reads, yielding one entry per CDR3 protein. Of more than 400,000 distinct CDR3 sequences in the sample, 15% to 20% were seen once. Study-wide points: TCR diversity was lower in persistent than newly diagnosed Graves' disease.

From germline, CDR1 is LGHDT and CDR2 YNNKEL (reference sequence). The ends lost 2 bases at V and 7 bases at J; junction bases unmatched: 7. The CDR3 has 16 amino acids. This sample also belongs to another study, concerning T cells in Graves' hyperthyroidism and ophthalmopathy.

This material consisted of peripheral blood mononuclear cells (PBMCs), taken at new diagnosis, from a patient treated with antithyroid drugs. The sequence was collected from a man in his forties with Graves disease. J is TRBJ2-2 and V is TRBV3-1; 10 nucleotides align to TRBD1. CDR3 protein: CASSQPRTGGGGELFF. CDR3 coding DNA: TGTGCCAGCAGCCAACCCCGGACAGGGGGGGGCGGGGAGCTGTTTTTT.